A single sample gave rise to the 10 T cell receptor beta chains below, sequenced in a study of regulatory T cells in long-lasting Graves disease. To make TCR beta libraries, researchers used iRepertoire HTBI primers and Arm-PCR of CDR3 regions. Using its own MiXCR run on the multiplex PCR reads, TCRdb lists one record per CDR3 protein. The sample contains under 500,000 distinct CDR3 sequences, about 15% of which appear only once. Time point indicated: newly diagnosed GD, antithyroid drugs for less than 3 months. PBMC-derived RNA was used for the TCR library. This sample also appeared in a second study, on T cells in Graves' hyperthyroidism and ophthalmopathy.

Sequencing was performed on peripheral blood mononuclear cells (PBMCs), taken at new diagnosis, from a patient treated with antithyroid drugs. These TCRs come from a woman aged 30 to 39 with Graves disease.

The CDR3 spells CAIKGTGELFF. The CDR3 nucleotides are TGTGCCATCAAGGGCACCGGGGAGCTGTTTTTT. The rearrangement uses TRBV10-3 and TRBJ2-2; the D is unclear. Germline V lookup: CDR1 ENHRY, CDR2 SYGVKD. V lost 7 bases, J lost 4 bases, and 4 bases lay in between. The CDR3 extends over 11 amino acids.

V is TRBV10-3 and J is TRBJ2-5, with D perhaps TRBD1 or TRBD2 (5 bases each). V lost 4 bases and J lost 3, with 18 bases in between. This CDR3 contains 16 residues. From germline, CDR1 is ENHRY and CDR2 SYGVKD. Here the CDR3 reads CAISGNRGRDKETQYF. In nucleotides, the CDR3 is TGTGCCATCAGTGGAAACCGGGGCCGCGACAAAGAGACCCAGTACTTC.

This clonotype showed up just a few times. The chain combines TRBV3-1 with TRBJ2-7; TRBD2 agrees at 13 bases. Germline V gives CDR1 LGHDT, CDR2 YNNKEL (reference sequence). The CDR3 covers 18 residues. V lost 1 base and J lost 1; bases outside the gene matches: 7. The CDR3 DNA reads TGTGCCAGCAGCCAAGGGGGACTAGCGGGGAAATTTTCCTACGAGCAGTACTTC. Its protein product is CASSQGGLAGKFSYEQYF.

Written as DNA, the CDR3 is TGTGCCAGCCGTCAGAGCTCGAGCGAACTGTTTTTT. It codes for CASRQSSSELFF. This chain joins TRBV19 and TRBJ1-4; no clear D. V was clipped by 9 bases and J by 12 bases, with 17 bases between them. CDR3 size: 12 residues. Germline assignment: CDR1 LNHDA and CDR2 SQIVND (reference sequence).

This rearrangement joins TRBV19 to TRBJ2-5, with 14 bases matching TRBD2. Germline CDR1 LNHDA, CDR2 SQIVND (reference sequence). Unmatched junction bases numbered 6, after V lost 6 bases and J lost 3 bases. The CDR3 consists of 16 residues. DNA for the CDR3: TGTGCCAGTAGCCGGGGACTAGCGGGAGCGAAAGAGACCCAGTACTTC. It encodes CASSRGLAGAKETQYF.

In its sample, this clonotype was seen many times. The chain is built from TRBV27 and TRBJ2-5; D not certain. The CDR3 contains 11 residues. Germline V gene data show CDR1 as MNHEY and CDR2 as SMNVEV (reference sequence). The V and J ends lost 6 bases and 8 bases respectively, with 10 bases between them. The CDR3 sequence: CASSLGRTQYF. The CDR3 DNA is TGTGCCAGCAGCTTGGGTCGCACCCAGTACTTC.

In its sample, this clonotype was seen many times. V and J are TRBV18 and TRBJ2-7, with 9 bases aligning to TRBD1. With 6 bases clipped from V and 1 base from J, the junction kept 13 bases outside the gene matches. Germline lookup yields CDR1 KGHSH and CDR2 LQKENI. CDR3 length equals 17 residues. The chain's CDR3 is CASSWTRGQGVSYEQYF. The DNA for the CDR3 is TGTGCCAGCTCTTGGACAAGGGGACAGGGCGTGTCCTACGAGCAGTACTTC.

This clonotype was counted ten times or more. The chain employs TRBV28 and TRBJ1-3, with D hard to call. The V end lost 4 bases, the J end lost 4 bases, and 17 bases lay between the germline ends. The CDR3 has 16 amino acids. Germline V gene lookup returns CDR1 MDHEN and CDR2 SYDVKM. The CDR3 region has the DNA TGTGCCAGCAGTTCCCCAAAAGATGGCCCCGGAAACACCATATATTTT. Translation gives CASSSPKDGPGNTIYF. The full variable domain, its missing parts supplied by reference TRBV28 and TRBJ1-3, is DVKVTQSSRYLVKRTGEKVFLECVQDMDHENMFWYRQDPGLGLRLIYFSYDVKMKEKGDIPEGYSVSREKKERFSLILESASTNQTSMYLCASSSPKDGPGNTIYFGEGSWLTVV.

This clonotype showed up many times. The CDR3: CATSRVTGTYYNEQFF. As DNA, the CDR3 is TGTGCCACCAGCAGAGTAACGGGCACCTACTACAATGAGCAGTTCTTC. This rearrangement joins TRBV15 to TRBJ2-1, with D unresolved. The CDR3 runs 16 residues. Germline V gene data show CDR1 as LNHNV and CDR2 as YYDKDF (reference sequence). Trimming took off 1 base at V and 3 bases at J, with 13 bases between the two ends.

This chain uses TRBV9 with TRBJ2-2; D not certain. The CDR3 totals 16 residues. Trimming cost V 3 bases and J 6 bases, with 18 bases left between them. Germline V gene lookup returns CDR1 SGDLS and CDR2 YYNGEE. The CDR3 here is CASSAPKGSLAGELFF. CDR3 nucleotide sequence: TGTGCCAGCAGCGCCCCGAAGGGCTCCTTGGCCGGGGAGCTGTTTTTT.